These T cell receptor beta chains were read from a single sample in a study of molecular identifiers for immune sequencing clone quantification. MiXCR, applied by TCRdb to the PCR reads, yields one record per CDR3 protein. The sample holds over 550,000 distinct CDR3 sequences, 25% seen once. Sequencing was performed on naive CD8+ T cells from blood, with Jurkat cell RNA spiked in. These receptors all stem from a human donor in good health. Some libraries in this study had Jurkat cell RNA spiked in. Both conserved end residues are part of each CDR3. Where a row states a size, it is once, few, many or the class of an expanded clone; other rows omit it.

TRBV20-1 | - | CSARDWTGGISYEQYF
TRBV7-6 | few | CASSLADRAHEQYF
TRBV5-6 | - | CASSTRDRHYEQYF
TRBV15 | - | CATSREHGVDTQYF
TRBV29-1 | many | CSAWPRTGELFF
TRBV4-1 | few | CASSPGPGLANSEQYF
TRBV19 | - | CASRGGLYSNQPQHF
TRBV6-1 | many | CASSDPTGLGTDTQYF
TRBV3-2 | - | CASSPPGGHVKTQYF
TRBV29-1 | many | CSVVGDNYGYTF
TRBV6-1 | - | CASSEVGARSYNEQFF
TRBV20-1 | - | CSARDPSASGYTF
TRBV4-3 | - | CASSRTSGAVFDEQFF
TRBV27 | - | CASSLKGAYEQYF
TRBV30 | - | CAWSQSDALGYTF
TRBV27 | few | CASSPRYSNQPQHF
TRBV20-1 | - | CSAPPTDRSTFHEQYF
TRBV9 | - | CASSPNTGLENTIYF
TRBV7-9 | many | CASSLQGRVTEAFF
TRBV28 | many | CASRALAGGTDTQYF
TRBV28 | many | CASSLFEGLSHEQYF
TRBV4-3 | many | CASSQDSGTVTNYGYTF
TRBV5-8 | - | CASSLVGSQPIEQFF
TRBV15 | few | CATSRDGSAPDYRSNQPQHF
TRBV2 | - | CASIGENTGELFF
TRBV4-1 | - | CARSLNPGQGTTEAFF
TRBV2 | many | CASSEQVTAKNIQYF
TRBV5-4 | many | CASSYEGRLAEAFF
TRBV20-1 | many | CSASGTGYRETQYF
TRBV7-6 | - | CASSQPGSGTGELFF
TRBV4-3 | - | CASSQDRVVHEQFF
TRBV20-1 | - | CSARGGMNTEAFF
TRBV19 | few | CASSGRGFYEQYF
TRBV20-1 | many | CSARLVLQETQYF
TRBV6-5 | - | CASSPGGEDGPQHF
TRBV6-5 | few | CASSYSNADQPQHF
TRBV7-9 | - | CASSSSTGIYHGYTF
TRBV15 | few | CATSRDRGVTQPQHF
TRBV6-5 | many | CASSYTPGAYEQYF
TRBV2 | many | CASSEGSPEAFF